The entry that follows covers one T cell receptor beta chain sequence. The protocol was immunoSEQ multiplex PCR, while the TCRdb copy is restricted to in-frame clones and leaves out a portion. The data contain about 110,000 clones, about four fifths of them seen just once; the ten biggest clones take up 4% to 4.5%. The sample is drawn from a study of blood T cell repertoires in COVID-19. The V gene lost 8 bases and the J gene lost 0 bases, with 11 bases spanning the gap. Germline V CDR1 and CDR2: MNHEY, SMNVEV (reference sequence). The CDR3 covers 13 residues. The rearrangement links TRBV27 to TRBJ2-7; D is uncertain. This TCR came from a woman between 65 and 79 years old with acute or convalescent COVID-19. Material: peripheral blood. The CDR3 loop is CASGDYNSYEQYF. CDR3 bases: TGTGCCAGCGGTGATTACAACTCCTACGAGCAGTACTTC.